Presented here are 7 T cell receptor beta chains from one specimen sequenced in a study of vaccination effects on CD4 cells after COVID-19. CD4+ T cells specific for antigen were expanded with viral peptide pools by the ViraFEST assay before sequencing. Isolating CD4+ T cells followed about 11 days of culture. Produced via immunoSEQ multiplex PCR; TCRdb's table is partial and in-frame only. The sample includes around 54,000 clones, roughly 76% of them seen just once. Their antigens are not known. The material was CD4+ T cells from PBMCs cultured with HCoV-229E spike peptides, obtained before COVID-19 vaccination. Receptors originate from a human donor who received a COVID-19 vaccine.

The chain couples TRBV5-1 to TRBJ1-3, with D unclear. Trimming shortened V by 0 bases and J by 1 base, and 14 bases separated the two germline ends. Germline CDR1 reads SGHRS; CDR2 reads YFSETQ. This CDR3 has 17 residues. The CDR3 protein is CASSLDPGGRSGNTIYF. In DNA, the CDR3 is TGCGCCAGCAGCTTGGATCCAGGCGGAAGATCTGGAAACACCATATATTTT.

This chain joins TRBV5-1 and TRBJ1-1; a possible D gene is TRBD1 (5 bases). Deletions cut 0 bases from V and 1 base from J, with 10 bases between. The length of the CDR3 is 15 residues. Per the germline V gene, CDR1 is SGHRS and CDR2 is YFSETQ. The CDR3 reads CASSLVGQPNTEAFF. The CDR3 bases are TGCGCCAGCAGCTTGGTTGGACAACCGAACACTGAAGCTTTCTTT.

This clone was found a few times. The chain is built from TRBV5-5 and TRBJ1-2; 9 positions agree with TRBD1. The V segment lost 5 bases and the J segment 4 bases; nucleotides outside the gene matches: 9. Germline V gene lookup returns CDR1 SGHKS and CDR2 YYEKEE (reference sequence). The CDR3 loop spans 15 amino acids. The CDR3 region is CASRSTGGEIYGYTF. The CDR3 DNA reads as TGTGCCAGCAGAAGTACAGGGGGCGAAATCTATGGCTACACCTTC.

Only one count was recorded for this clone. The chain uses TRBV3-1 (or the pseudogene TRBV3-2) and TRBJ2-5, with TRBD2 matching over 12 bases. The germline V gene encodes CDR1 LGHDT and CDR2 YNNKEL (reference sequence). The J segment lost 4 bases and the V segment lost 8 bases, leaving 2 bases of the junction unmatched. The CDR3 runs 13 residues. The CDR3 reads CASQGLAGETQYF. DNA for the CDR3: TGTGCCAGCCAGGGACTAGCGGGAGAGACCCAGTACTTC.

This rearrangement joins TRBV29-1 to TRBJ2-1, with D maybe TRBD1 (6 bases). This CDR3 is built from 15 residues. Trimming cost V 0 bases and J 0 bases, with 9 bases left between them. The germline V gene has CDR1 SQVTM and CDR2 ANQGSEA. The CDR3 nucleotides are TGCAGCGTTGAAGATCGACAGGTCTCCTACAATGAGCAGTTCTTC. Its protein is CSVEDRQVSYNEQFF.

The J gene is TRBJ2-3, the V gene TRBV15; the match to TRBD2 covers 8 bases. V shed 6 bases and J 1 base; nucleotides not matched to a gene: 3. The CDR3 runs 14 residues. The germline gives CDR1 LNHNV, CDR2 YYDKDF (reference sequence). The CDR3 spells CATRSSGGTDTQYF. CDR3 DNA: TGTGCCACCAGAAGTAGCGGGGGCACAGATACGCAGTATTTT.

This chain joins TRBV6-2 or TRBV6-3 and TRBJ2-7; no clear D. Germline V gene sequence: CDR1 MNHEY, CDR2 SVGEGT. CDR3 length: 13 amino acids. Trimming took off 5 bases at V and 0 bases at J, with 8 bases between the two ends. The DNA for the CDR3 is TGTGCCAGCAGTCGCCCCAGCTCCTACGAGCAGTACGTC. Protein: CASSRPSSYEQYV.